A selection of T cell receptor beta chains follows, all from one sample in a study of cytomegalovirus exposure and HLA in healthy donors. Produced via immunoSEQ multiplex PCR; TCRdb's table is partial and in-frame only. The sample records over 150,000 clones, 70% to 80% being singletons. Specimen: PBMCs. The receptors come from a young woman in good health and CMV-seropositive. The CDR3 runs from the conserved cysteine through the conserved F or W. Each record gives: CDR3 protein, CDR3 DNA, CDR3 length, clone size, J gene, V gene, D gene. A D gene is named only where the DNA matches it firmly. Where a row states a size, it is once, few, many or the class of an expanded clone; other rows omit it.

CASPTGDPGELFF | TGTGCCAGCCCGACAGGGGATCCCGGGGAGCTGTTTTTT | 13 | once | TRBJ2-2 | TRBV6-5 | TRBD1
CAWSVQGDRNQPQHF | TGTGCCTGGAGTGTACAGGGGGACCGCAATCAGCCCCAGCATTTT | 15 | once | TRBJ1-5 | TRBV30 | TRBD1
CASSQDSSGESYEQFF | TGTGCCAGCAGCCAAGACTCATCGGGAGAGAGCTATGAGCAGTTCTTC | 16 | NA | TRBJ2-1 | TRBV4-2 | NA
CASILARAGREAFF | TGTGCCAGCATTCTAGCAAGGGCAGGACGTGAAGCTTTCTTT | 14 | once | TRBJ1-1 | TRBV28 | NA
CASVFGRHTDTQYF | TGTGCCAGCGTCTTCGGCAGACACACAGATACGCAGTATTTT | 14 | NA | TRBJ2-3 | TRBV2 | NA
CASSQAGGRNQPQHF | TGTGCCAGCAGCCAAGCCGGGGGTCGCAATCAGCCCCAGCATTTC | 15 | NA | TRBJ1-5 | TRBV4-2 | NA
CASTQVGKETQYF | TGTGCCAGCACCCAGGTGGGCAAAGAGACCCAGTACTTC | 13 | NA | TRBJ2-5 | TRBV5-6 | NA
CASSPAGGDEQFF | TGCGCCAGCAGCCCAGCGGGAGGGGATGAGCAGTTCTTC | 13 | NA | TRBJ2-1 | TRBV5-1 | TRBD2
CASSFPLADEQFF | TGTGCCAGCAGCTTCCCTTTAGCCGATGAGCAGTTCTTC | 13 | NA | TRBJ2-1 | TRBV5-6 | NA
CASSSDRDYGYTF | TGTGCCAGCAGTTCCGACAGGGACTATGGCTACACCTTC | 13 | NA | TRBJ1-2 | TRBV28 | TRBD1
CASSLRGLAGGPSYNEQFF | TGTGCCAGCAGCTTGAGGGGACTAGCAGGGGGGCCCTCCTACAATGAGCAGTTCTTC | 19 | NA | TRBJ2-1 | TRBV11-1 | TRBD2
CASSPSKSSWGSGELFF | TGTGCCAGCAGCCCGTCTAAGTCGAGTTGGGGCTCCGGGGAGCTGTTTTTT | 17 | NA | TRBJ2-2 | TRBV5-6 | NA
CASSEGQPSSYEQYF | TGCGCCAGCAGCGAGGGACAGCCCTCTTCCTACGAGCAGTACTTC | 15 | few | TRBJ2-7 | TRBV5-1 | TRBD1
CASSVVQGGNTEAFF | TGTGCCAGCAGCGTAGTACAGGGGGGGAACACTGAAGCTTTCTTT | 15 | NA | TRBJ1-1 | TRBV9 | TRBD1
CAISDVGQQVSYEQYF | TGTGCCATCAGTGACGTGGGACAGCAAGTCTCCTACGAGCAGTACTTC | 16 | NA | TRBJ2-7 | TRBV10-3 | TRBD1
CASSYSGDQPQHF | TGTGCCAGCAGTTACTCCGGGGATCAGCCCCAGCATTTT | 13 | NA | TRBJ1-5 | TRBV6-6 | NA
CACASGRLSYNEQFF | TGTGCCTGCGCTAGCGGGAGGTTGTCCTACAATGAGCAGTTCTTC | 15 | NA | TRBJ2-1 | TRBV30 | TRBD2
CASSIRTSGNNEQFF | TGTGCCAGTAGTATCAGGACTAGCGGTAACAATGAGCAGTTCTTC | 15 | NA | TRBJ2-1 | TRBV19 | TRBD2
CASSGQGGTYEQYF | TGTGCCAGCAGTGGACAGGGGGGCACCTACGAGCAGTACTTC | 14 | NA | TRBJ2-7 | TRBV6-1 | TRBD1
CASSSLQGASSGYTF | TGTGCCAGCAGCTCATTACAGGGGGCCTCGTCTGGCTACACCTTC | 15 | NA | TRBJ1-2 | TRBV7-2 | TRBD1
CAVSGTALYQPQHF | TGTGCCGTCTCCGGGACAGCCTTATATCAGCCCCAGCATTTT | 14 | once | TRBJ1-5 | TRBV19 | TRBD1
CASSLGLSSTQHF | TGTGCCAGCAGCTTGGGACTCAGCAGCACCCAGCATTTT | 13 | few | TRBJ1-5 | TRBV5-4 | NA
CASSLGAPSQNTEAFF | TGCGCCAGCAGCTTAGGGGCTCCCTCCCAGAACACTGAAGCTTTCTTT | 16 | NA | TRBJ1-1 | TRBV5-1 | NA
CASSFSGTGGSGEKLFF | TGTGCCAGCAGTTTTTCCGGGACAGGAGGCAGTGGCGAAAAACTGTTTTTT | 17 | NA | TRBJ1-4 | TRBV27 | TRBD1
CASSPVDSLYEQYF | TGCGCCAGCAGCCCAGTGGACAGCCTATACGAGCAGTACTTC | 14 | NA | TRBJ2-7 | TRBV4-1 | NA
CASSTGTVAFTDTQYF | TGTGCCAGCAGCACTGGGACAGTGGCTTTCACAGATACGCAGTATTTT | 16 | NA | TRBJ2-3 | TRBV9 | TRBD1
CASSFAAGYAGELFF | TGTGCCAGCTCCTTTGCGGCGGGATATGCCGGGGAGCTGTTTTTT | 15 | NA | TRBJ2-2 | TRBV12-1 | NA
CSIGTGGGETQYF | TGCAGCATTGGGACAGGGGGGGGAGAGACCCAGTACTTC | 13 | NA | TRBJ2-5 | TRBV29-1 | TRBD1
CASRVTSGSGETQYF | TGTGCCAGCAGGGTAACTAGCGGGAGCGGAGAGACCCAGTACTTC | 15 | NA | TRBJ2-5 | TRBV7-2 | TRBD2
CASSSAGAQNTDTQYF | TGTGCCAGCAGCTCAGCAGGGGCGCAAAACACAGATACGCAGTATTTT | 16 | NA | TRBJ2-3 | TRBV5-6 | NA
CASSLRSGSHNEQFF | TGTGCCAGCAGCTTAAGATCGGGGTCGCACAATGAGCAGTTCTTC | 15 | few | TRBJ2-1 | TRBV7-8 | NA
CASSQRGTSVEQYF | TGTGCCAGCAGCCAACGCGGGACTAGCGTCGAGCAGTACTTC | 14 | NA | TRBJ2-7 | TRBV16 | TRBD2
CASSLAGGYTGELFF | TGTGCCAGCAGTTTAGCGGGGGGCTACACCGGGGAGCTGTTTTTT | 15 | once | TRBJ2-2 | TRBV28 | TRBD2
CASSFKLTAQETQYF | TGTGCCAGCAGTTTTAAGTTGACAGCCCAAGAGACCCAGTACTTC | 15 | NA | TRBJ2-5 | TRBV27 | NA
CASSHGLAGGREETQYF | TGCGCCAGCAGCCACGGACTAGCGGGAGGGCGGGAAGAGACCCAGTACTTC | 17 | few | TRBJ2-5 | TRBV4-1 | TRBD2
CASSPAAGSKNIQYF | TGTGCCAGCAGCCCTGCTGCGGGCTCGAAAAACATTCAGTACTTC | 15 | NA | TRBJ2-4 | TRBV5-6 | NA
CASSEGVENQPQHF | TGTGCCAGCAGTGAAGGGGTGGAGAATCAGCCCCAGCATTTT | 14 | NA | TRBJ1-5 | TRBV6-5 | NA
CASSPTPGRDQPQHF | TGCGCCAGCAGTCCCACCCCGGGGAGGGATCAGCCCCAGCATTTT | 15 | NA | TRBJ1-5 | TRBV5-1 | NA
CASSALPGTAYEQYF | TGTGCCAGCAGCGCACTCCCCGGGACAGCCTACGAGCAGTACTTC | 15 | NA | TRBJ2-7 | TRBV9 | TRBD1
CASSDRQTGRNTEAFF | TGTGCCAGCAGTGATAGACAGACAGGGAGGAACACTGAAGCTTTCTTT | 16 | few | TRBJ1-1 | TRBV28 | TRBD1
CASSFLTFFGREREVDTQYF | TGTGCCAGCAGTTTCCTGACCTTCTTCGGTCGGGAGCGGGAGGTAGATACGCAGTATTTT | 20 | NA | TRBJ2-3 | TRBV28 | TRBD2
CASSLQGPNNEQFF | TGTGCCAGCAGCTTACAGGGGCCCAACAATGAGCAGTTCTTC | 14 | few | TRBJ2-1 | TRBV11-3 | NA
CAWSQGFYEQYF | TGTGCCTGGAGTCAGGGTTTCTACGAGCAGTACTTC | 12 | NA | TRBJ2-7 | TRBV30 | NA